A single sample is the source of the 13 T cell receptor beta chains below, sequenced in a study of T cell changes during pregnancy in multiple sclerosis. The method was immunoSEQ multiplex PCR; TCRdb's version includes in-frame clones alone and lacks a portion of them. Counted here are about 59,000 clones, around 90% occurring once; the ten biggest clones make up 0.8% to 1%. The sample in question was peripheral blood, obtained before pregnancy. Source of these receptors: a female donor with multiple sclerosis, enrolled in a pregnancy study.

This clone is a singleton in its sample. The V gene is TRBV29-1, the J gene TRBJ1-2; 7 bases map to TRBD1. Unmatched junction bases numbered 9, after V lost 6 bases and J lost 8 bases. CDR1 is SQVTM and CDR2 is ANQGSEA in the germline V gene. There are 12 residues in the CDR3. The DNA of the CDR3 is TGCAGCGTCATACAGGGGCCAGAAGGCTACACCTTC. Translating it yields CSVIQGPEGYTF.

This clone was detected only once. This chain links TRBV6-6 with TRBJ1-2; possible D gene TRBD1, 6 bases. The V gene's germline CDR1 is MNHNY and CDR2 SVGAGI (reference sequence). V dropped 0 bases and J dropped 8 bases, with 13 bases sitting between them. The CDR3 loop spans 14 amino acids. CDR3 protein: CASSYSSGGQGYTF. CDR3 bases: TGTGCCAGCAGTTACTCGTCCGGGGGGCAGGGCTACACCTTC.

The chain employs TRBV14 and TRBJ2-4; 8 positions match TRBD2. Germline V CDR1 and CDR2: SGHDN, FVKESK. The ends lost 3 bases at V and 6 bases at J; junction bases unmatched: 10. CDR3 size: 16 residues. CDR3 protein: CASSQARGGRVNIQYF. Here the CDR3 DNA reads TGTGCCAGCAGCCAGGCCCGGGGGGGCCGGGTAAACATTCAGTACTTC.

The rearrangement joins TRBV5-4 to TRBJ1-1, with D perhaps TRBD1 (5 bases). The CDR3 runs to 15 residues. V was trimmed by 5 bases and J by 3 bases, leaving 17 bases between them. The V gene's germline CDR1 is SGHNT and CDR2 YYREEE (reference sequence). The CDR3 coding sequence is TGTGCCAGCAGGACGGGGGGAGCGGGGGACACTGAAGCTTTCTTT. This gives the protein CASRTGGAGDTEAFF.

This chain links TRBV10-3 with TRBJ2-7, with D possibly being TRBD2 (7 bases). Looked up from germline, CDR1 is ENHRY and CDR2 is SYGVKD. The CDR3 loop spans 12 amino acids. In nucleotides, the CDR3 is TGTGCTTTAGGGGGGGTCGCGGACGAGCAGTACTTC. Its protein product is CALGGVADEQYF.

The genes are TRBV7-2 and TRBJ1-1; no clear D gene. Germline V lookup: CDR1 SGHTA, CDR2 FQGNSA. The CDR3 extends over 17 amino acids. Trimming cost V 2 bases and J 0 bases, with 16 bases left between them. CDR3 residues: CASSLSPSRGLNTEAFF. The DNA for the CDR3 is TGTGCCAGCAGCTTATCCCCGTCTCGGGGATTGAACACTGAAGCTTTCTTT. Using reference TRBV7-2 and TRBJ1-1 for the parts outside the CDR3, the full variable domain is GAGVSQSPSNKVTEKGKDVELRCDPISGHTALYWYRQSLGQGLEFLIYFQGNSAPDKSGLPSDRFSAERTGGSVSTLTIQRTQQEDSAVYLCASSLSPSRGLNTEAFFGQGTRLTVV.

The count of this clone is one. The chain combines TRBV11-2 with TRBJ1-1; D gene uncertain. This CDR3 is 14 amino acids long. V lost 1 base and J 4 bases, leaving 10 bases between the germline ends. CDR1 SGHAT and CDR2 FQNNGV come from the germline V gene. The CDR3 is CASSLGLARTEAFF. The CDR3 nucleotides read TGTGCCAGCAGCTTAGGTTTGGCCCGCACTGAAGCTTTCTTT.

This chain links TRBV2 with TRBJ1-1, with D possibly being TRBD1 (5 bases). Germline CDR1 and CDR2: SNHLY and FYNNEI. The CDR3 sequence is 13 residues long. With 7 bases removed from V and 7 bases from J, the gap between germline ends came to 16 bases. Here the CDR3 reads CASIRDGRHEAFF. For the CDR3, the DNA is TGTGCCAGCATCCGGGACGGGAGGCATGAAGCTTTCTTT.

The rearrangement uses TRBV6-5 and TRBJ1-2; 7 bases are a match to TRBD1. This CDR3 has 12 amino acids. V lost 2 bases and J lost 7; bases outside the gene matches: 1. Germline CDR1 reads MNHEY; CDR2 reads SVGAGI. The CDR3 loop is CASSYGQAGYTF. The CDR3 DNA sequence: TGTGCCAGCAGTTACGGACAGGCTGGCTACACCTTC.

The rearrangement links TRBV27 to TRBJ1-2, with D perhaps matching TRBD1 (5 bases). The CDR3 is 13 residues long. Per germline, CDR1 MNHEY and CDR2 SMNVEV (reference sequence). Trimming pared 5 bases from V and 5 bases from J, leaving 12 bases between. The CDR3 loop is CASSHGGGYGYTF. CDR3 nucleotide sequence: TGTGCCAGCAGTCACGGGGGGGGGTATGGCTACACCTTC.

This CDR3 is CAISDLDRPEAFF. CDR3 sequence (DNA): TGTGCCATCAGTGACCTCGACAGGCCTGAAGCTTTCTTT. This chain uses TRBV10-3 with TRBJ1-1; TRBD1 is a possible D gene (6 bases). The CDR3 spans 13 residues. Looked up from germline, CDR1 is ENHRY and CDR2 is SYGVKD. Between the trimmed V and J ends, which lost 3 bases and 6 bases, there was a span of 11 bases.

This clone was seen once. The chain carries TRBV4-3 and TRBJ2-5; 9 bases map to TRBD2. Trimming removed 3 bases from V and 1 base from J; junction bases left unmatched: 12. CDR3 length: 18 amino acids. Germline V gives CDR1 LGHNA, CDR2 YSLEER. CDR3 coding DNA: TGCGCCAGCAGCCATGCCTTAGCGGGGGTCAACCCCCAAGAGACCCAGTACTTC. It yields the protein CASSHALAGVNPQETQYF.

The CDR3 protein is CASSQDRMQTGNTIYF. CDR3 bases: TGTGCCAGCAGCCAAGACAGGATGCAGACTGGAAACACCATATATTTT. This chain uses TRBV7-2 with TRBJ1-3; possible D gene TRBD1, 6 bases. This CDR3 spans 16 amino acids. Trimming removed 5 bases from V and 2 bases from J, with 16 bases in between. CDR1 SGHTA and CDR2 FQGNSA come from the germline V gene. Drawing the rest from reference TRBV7-2 and TRBJ1-3, the complete variable domain is GAGVSQSPSNKVTEKGKDVELRCDPISGHTALYWYRQSLGQGLEFLIYFQGNSAPDKSGLPSDRFSAERTGGSVSTLTIQRTQQEDSAVYLCASSQDRMQTGNTIYFGEGSWLTVV.